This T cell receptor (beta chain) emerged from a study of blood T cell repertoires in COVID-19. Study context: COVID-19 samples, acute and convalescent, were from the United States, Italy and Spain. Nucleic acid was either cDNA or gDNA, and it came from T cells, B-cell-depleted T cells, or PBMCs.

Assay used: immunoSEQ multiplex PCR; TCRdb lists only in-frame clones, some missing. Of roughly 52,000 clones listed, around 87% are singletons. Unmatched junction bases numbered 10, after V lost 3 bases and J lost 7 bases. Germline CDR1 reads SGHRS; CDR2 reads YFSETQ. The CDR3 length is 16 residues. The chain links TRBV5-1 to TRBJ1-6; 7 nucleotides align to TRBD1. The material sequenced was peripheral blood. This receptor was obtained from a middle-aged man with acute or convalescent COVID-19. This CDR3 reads CASSSSTGTENSPLHF. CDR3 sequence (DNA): TGCGCCAGCAGCTCATCAACCGGGACAGAGAATTCACCCCTCCACTTT.